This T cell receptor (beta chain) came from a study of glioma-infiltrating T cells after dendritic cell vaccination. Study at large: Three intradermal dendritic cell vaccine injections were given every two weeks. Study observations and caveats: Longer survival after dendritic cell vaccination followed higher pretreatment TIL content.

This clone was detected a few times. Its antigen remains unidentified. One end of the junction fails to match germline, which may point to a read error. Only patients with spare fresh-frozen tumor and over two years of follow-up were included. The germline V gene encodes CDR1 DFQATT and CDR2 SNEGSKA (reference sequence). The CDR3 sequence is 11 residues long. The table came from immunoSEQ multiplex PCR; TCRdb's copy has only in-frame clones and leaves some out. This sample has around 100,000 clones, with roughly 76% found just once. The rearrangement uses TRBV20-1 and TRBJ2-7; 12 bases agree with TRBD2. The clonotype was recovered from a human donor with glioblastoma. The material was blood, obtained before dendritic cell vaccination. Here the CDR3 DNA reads TGCAGTGCCAGTGGGACTAGCGGGCACCACTTC. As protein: CSASGTSGHHF.